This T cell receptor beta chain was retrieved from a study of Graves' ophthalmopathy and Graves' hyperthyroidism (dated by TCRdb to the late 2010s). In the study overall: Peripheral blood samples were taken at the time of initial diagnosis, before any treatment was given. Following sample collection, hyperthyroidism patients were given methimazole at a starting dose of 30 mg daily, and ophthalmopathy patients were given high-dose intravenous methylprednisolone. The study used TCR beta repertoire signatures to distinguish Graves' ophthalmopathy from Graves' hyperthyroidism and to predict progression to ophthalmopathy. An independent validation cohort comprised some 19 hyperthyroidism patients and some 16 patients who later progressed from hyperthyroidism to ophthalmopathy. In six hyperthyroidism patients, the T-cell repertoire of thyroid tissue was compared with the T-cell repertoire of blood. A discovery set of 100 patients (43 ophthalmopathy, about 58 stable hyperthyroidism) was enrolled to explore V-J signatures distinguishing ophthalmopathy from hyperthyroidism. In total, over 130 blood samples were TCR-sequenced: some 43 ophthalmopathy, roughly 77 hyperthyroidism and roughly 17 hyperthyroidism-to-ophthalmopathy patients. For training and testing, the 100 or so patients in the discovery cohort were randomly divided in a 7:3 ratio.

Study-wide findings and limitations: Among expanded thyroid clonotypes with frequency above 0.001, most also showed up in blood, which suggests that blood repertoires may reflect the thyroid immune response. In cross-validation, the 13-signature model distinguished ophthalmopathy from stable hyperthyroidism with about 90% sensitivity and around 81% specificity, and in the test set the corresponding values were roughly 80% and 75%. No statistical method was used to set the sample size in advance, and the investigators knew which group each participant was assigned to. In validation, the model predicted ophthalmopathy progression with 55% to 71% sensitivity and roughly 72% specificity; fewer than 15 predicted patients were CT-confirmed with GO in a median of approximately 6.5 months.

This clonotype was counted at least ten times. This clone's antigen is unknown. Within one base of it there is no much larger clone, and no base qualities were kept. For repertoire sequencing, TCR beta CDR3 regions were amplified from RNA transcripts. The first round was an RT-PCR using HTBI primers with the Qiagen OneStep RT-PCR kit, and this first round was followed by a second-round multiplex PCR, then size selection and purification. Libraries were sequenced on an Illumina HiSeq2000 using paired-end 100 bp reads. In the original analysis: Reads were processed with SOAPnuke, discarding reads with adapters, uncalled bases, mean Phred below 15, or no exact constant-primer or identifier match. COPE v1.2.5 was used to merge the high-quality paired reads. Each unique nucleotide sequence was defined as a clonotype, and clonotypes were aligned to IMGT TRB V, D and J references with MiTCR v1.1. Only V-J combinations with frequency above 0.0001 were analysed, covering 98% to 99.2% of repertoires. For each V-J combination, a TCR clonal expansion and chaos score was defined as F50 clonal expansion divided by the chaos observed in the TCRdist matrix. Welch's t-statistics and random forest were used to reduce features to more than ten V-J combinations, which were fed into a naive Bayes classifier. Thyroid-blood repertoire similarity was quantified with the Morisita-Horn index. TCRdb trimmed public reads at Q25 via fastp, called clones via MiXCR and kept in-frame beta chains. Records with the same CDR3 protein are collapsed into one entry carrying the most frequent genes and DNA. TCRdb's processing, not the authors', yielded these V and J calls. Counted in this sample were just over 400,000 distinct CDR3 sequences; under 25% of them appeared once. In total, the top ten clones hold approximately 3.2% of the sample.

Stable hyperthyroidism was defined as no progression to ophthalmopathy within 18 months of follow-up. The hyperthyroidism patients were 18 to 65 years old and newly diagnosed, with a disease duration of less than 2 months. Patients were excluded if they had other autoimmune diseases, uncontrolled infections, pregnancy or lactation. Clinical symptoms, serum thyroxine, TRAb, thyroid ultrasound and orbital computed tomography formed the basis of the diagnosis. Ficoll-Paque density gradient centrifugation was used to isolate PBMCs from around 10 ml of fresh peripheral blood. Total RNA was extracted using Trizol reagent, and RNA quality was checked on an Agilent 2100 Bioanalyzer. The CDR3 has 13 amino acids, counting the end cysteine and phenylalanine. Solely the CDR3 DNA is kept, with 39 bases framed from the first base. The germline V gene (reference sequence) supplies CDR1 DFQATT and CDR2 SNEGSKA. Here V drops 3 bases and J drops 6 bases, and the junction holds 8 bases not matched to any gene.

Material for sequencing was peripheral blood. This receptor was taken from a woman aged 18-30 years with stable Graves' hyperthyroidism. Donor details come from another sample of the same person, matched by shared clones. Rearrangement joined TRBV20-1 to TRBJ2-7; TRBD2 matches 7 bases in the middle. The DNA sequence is TGCAGTGCTAGGGGTCGGGAGGATGTCGAGCAGTACTTC. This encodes CSARGREDVEQYF.